This TCR beta chain was found in a study of technical replicates of blood from four donors. The table came from immunoSEQ multiplex PCR; TCRdb's copy has only in-frame clones and leaves some out. The sample consists of approximately 75,000 clones, 97% of them appearing once. V lost 1 base and J 5 bases, leaving 17 bases between the germline ends. The germline V gene encodes CDR1 SEHNR and CDR2 FQNEAQ (reference sequence). The CDR3 spans 16 residues. This clone was seen only once. Material: T cells isolated from PBMCs. This receptor was obtained from a human donor in good health. The rearrangement uses TRBV7-9 and TRBJ2-5; D uncertain. CDR3 sequence (DNA): TGTGCCAGCAGCTTAGGACTCGTTAGGAATTGGGAGACCCAGTACTTC. Amino acids: CASSLGLVRNWETQYF.